This T cell receptor (beta chain) was retrieved from a study of shared clonotypes between healthy human individuals. About the study: With ages of 18 to 49, the donors were two women and three men.

The assay was immunoSEQ multiplex PCR, and TCRdb's table has in-frame clones only and misses some. Of approximately 1.5 million clones detected, under 99% appear once; the ten largest clones hold roughly 0.45%. The study's findings and limits: Collection of samples was limited to blood; tissue repertoires likely differ. The study's rarefaction showed incomplete sorted-subset sequencing despite large depth.

In regard to this clone: The target antigen is unknown.

Trimming shortened V by 7 bases and J by 4 bases, and 11 bases separated the two germline ends. Germline assignment: CDR1 MDHEN and CDR2 SYDVKM. The CDR3 spans 12 residues. The chain is built from TRBV28 and TRBJ2-7; D might be TRBD1 (6 bases). The receptor was isolated from a man aged 25-45 years in good health. The sample was naive CD4+ T cells sorted from blood. Subset reported: CD45RA+ positively selected. CDR3 sequence reads: CASKDSRYEQYF. In DNA form, the CDR3 reads TGTGCCAGCAAGGACAGTCGGTACGAGCAGTACTTC.